Following are 15 T cell receptor beta chains from one sample sequenced in a study of blood T cells in healthy people across ages. For the second PCR, which ran for about 6 to 11 cycles, a sample-barcoded 5' primer and a J-beta primer mix were used. TCRdb reanalysed the 5' RACE reads using MiXCR and keeps one entry per CDR3 protein. Here the sample spans under 2 million distinct CDR3 sequences, around 36% being singletons. Sequenced material: blood. These receptors were collected from a woman younger than 45 in good health.

This rearrangement joins TRBV25-1 to TRBJ2-1; the match to TRBD2 covers 8 bases. This CDR3 is built from 14 residues. The ends lost 2 bases at V and 5 bases at J; junction bases unmatched: 2. The germline gives CDR1 MGHDK, CDR2 SYGVNS. This CDR3 is CASSEGTRNNEQFF. CDR3 bases: TGTGCCAGCAGTGAAGGGACTAGGAACAATGAGCAGTTCTTC.

V gene TRBV6-2 or TRBV6-3 combines with J gene TRBJ1-2, with a possible D match to TRBD1 (6 bases). Trimming removed 7 bases at V and 2 bases at J, with 14 bases between. Germline CDR1 and CDR2: MNHEY and SVGEGT. This CDR3 contains 14 residues. CDR3 sequence: CASKRTASNYGYTF. CDR3 nucleotides: TGTGCCAGCAAGCGGACAGCATCGAACTATGGCTACACCTTC.

The rearrangement joins TRBV9 to TRBJ2-1; unclear D gene. Trimming removed 5 bases at V and 2 bases at J, with 11 bases between. Germline-derived CDR1 and CDR2 are SGDLS and YYNGEE. The CDR3 is 14 residues long. In DNA form, the CDR3 reads TGTGCCAGCAGTGCACTCCATCCCTACAATGAGCAGTTCTTC. Amino acids: CASSALHPYNEQFF.

This chain's CDR3 is CASSLGGGRAYNEQFF. The CDR3 DNA follows: TGTGCCAGCAGTTTAGGGGGCGGGAGGGCCTACAATGAGCAGTTCTTC. The rearrangement uses TRBV9 and TRBJ2-1; TRBD2 matches at 9 bases. This CDR3 spans 16 amino acids. Trimming at V came to 5 bases and at J to 2 bases, leaving 8 bases not matched to a gene. Germline CDR1 reads SGDLS; CDR2 reads YYNGEE. The whole variable domain, filled in from reference TRBV9 and TRBJ2-1, reads DSGVTQTPKHLITATGQRVTLRCSPRSGDLSVYWYQQSLDQGLQFLIQYYNGEERAKGNILERFSAQQFPDLHSELNLSSLELGDSALYFCASSLGGGRAYNEQFFGPGTRLTVL.

The chain couples TRBV20-1 to TRBJ2-1, with D possibly matching TRBD1 (6 bases). With 5 bases removed from V and 7 bases from J, the gap between germline ends came to 15 bases. The CDR3 is 13 residues long. Germline values: CDR1 DFQATT, CDR2 SNEGSKA (reference sequence). DNA of the CDR3: TGCAGTGCTTCACCGGACAGCCGGAATGAGCAGTTCTTC. It is translated as CSASPDSRNEQFF.

The V call is TRBV9, the J call TRBJ2-3; D not certain. Germline V gene lookup returns CDR1 SGDLS and CDR2 YYNGEE. This CDR3 has 17 amino acids. V lost 2 bases, J lost 5 bases, and 21 bases lay in between. The CDR3 DNA reads TGTGCCAGCAGCGTTCGCCTAGGGCGAGGTTTAGGAGATACGCAGTATTTT. This codes for CASSVRLGRGLGDTQYF. Supplemented by reference TRBV9 and TRBJ2-3, the full variable domain reads DSGVTQTPKHLITATGQRVTLRCSPRSGDLSVYWYQQSLDQGLQFLIQYYNGEERAKGNILERFSAQQFPDLHSELNLSSLELGDSALYFCASSVRLGRGLGDTQYFGPGTRLTVL.

In its sample, this clonotype was seen many times. The chain carries TRBV29-1 and TRBJ2-7; no definite D call. Trimming shortened V by 4 bases and J by 7 bases, and 11 bases separated the two germline ends. The CDR3 sequence is 11 residues long. In germline, CDR1 is SQVTM, CDR2 ANQGSEA. CDR3 in amino acids: CSVVGPGEQYF. CDR3 in DNA: TGCAGCGTTGTGGGCCCCGGGGAGCAGTACTTC.

The CDR3 DNA is TGCAGTGCCACTAGAGCTGGCGGGCCCCTCTACGAGCAGTTCTTC. The encoded protein is CSATRAGGPLYEQFF. The chain employs TRBV20-1 and TRBJ2-1; TRBD2 is a possible D gene (5 bases). V lost 6 bases to trimming and J lost 10 bases, with 25 bases between them. The CDR3 covers 15 residues. Germline loops: CDR1 DFQATT, CDR2 SNEGSKA (reference sequence).

This clonotype has only a few counts. This chain uses TRBV6-1 with TRBJ2-3; no clear D gene. Looked up from germline, CDR1 is MNHNS and CDR2 is SASEGT. This CDR3 has 15 residues. With 1 base removed from V and 4 bases from J, the gap between germline ends came to 12 bases. CDR3 sequence (DNA): TGTGCCAGCAGTGAAGTCGTCTTAGATGCAGATACGCAGTATTTT. Protein sequence: CASSEVVLDADTQYF.

In its sample, this clonotype was seen a few times. The V call is TRBV10-1, the J call TRBJ2-7; D gene uncertain. V lost 6 bases and J lost 1, with 7 bases in between. The CDR3 contains 12 residues. Germline CDR1 reads WNHNN; CDR2 reads SYGVQD (reference sequence). The CDR3 DNA sequence: TGCGCCAGCAGGGTCAAATCCTACGAGCAGTACTTC. Its translation: CASRVKSYEQYF.

V and J are TRBV30 and TRBJ2-1, with D hard to call. Germline CDR1 reads GTSNPN; CDR2 reads SVGIG (reference sequence). This CDR3 contains 12 residues. Trimming took off 5 bases at V and 4 bases at J, with 9 bases between the two ends. The DNA of the CDR3 is TGTGCCTGGTCGGACGGGTACAATGAGCAGTTCTTC. Protein sequence: CAWSDGYNEQFF. The full variable domain, completed using reference TRBV30 and TRBJ2-1, is SQTIHQWPATLVQPVGSPLSLECTVEGTSNPNLYWYRQAAGRGLQLLFYSVGIGQISSEVPQNLSASRPQDRQFILSSKKLLLSDSGFYLCAWSDGYNEQFFGPGTRLTVL.

The chain is built from TRBV7-2 and TRBJ1-5; D unclear. CDR1 SGHTA and CDR2 FQGNSA come from the germline V gene. This CDR3 is 14 amino acids long. The V and J ends lost 3 bases and 2 bases respectively, with 8 bases between them. As DNA, the CDR3 is TGTGCCAGCAGCTTGATAAAGGGCAATCAGCCCCAGCATTTT. It specifies CASSLIKGNQPQHF. Using reference TRBV7-2 and TRBJ1-5 for the parts outside the CDR3, the full variable domain is GAGVSQSPSNKVTEKGKDVELRCDPISGHTALYWYRQSLGQGLEFLIYFQGNSAPDKSGLPSDRFSAERTGGSVSTLTIQRTQQEDSAVYLCASSLIKGNQPQHFGDGTRLSIL.

This clonotype was counted between two and nine times. The genes are TRBV19 and TRBJ2-3; 12 nucleotides align to TRBD2. V was clipped by 5 bases and J by 3 bases; unmatched bases: 6. This CDR3 comprises 16 residues. Looked up from germline, CDR1 is LNHDA and CDR2 is SQIVND (reference sequence). CDR3 region: CASSVTSGSRTDTQYF. CDR3 nucleotide sequence: TGTGCCAGTAGTGTGACTAGCGGGAGTCGGACAGATACGCAGTATTTT. Full variable domain (missing parts from reference TRBV19 and TRBJ2-3): DGGITQSPKYLFRKEGQNVTLSCEQNLNHDAMYWYRQDPGQGLRLIYYSQIVNDFQKGDIAEGYSVSREKKESFPLTVTSAQKNPTAFYLCASSVTSGSRTDTQYFGPGTRLTVL.

This chain uses TRBV7-8 with TRBJ2-7, with 9 bases that match TRBD1. The J call may be mistaken, given a closer DNA end match to TRBJ2-5. There are 14 residues in the CDR3. CDR1 is SGHVS, CDR2 FQNEAQ, per germline. CDR3 in DNA: TGTGCCAGCAGCATCGGGACAGGGCGAGAGACCCAGTACTTC. Protein: CASSIGTGRETQYF.

This clonotype appeared a few times. The chain combines TRBV20-1 with TRBJ2-7; TRBD2 agrees at 11 bases. The CDR3 is 14 amino acids. V shed 5 bases and J 2 bases; nucleotides not matched to a gene: 5. CDR1 and CDR2 (germline): DFQATT, SNEGSKA (reference sequence). The CDR3 reads CSAVTSGGTYEQYF. CDR3 in DNA: TGCAGTGCTGTCACTAGCGGGGGTACCTACGAGCAGTACTTC.